The rows below give T cell receptor beta chains drawn from one sample of a study of blood T cell repertoires in COVID-19. Clones were read by immunoSEQ multiplex PCR, and TCRdb kept only the in-frame ones, dropping some. The sample lists 250,000 to 300,000 clones; around 89% were seen once. The sample consisted of PBMCs or T cells enriched from blood (not recorded which). The source of these receptors is a man aged 35-49 years who had recovered from COVID-19. Each CDR3 is given with its conserved first and last residue. The D gene is left open where the match is weak. Where a row states a size, it is once, few, many or the class of an expanded clone; other rows omit it.

v_call	j_call	clone_size	d_call	cdr3_nt	cdr3_aa
TRBV7-9	TRBJ2-7	-	-	TGTGCCAGCAGCTCAGGGGCGCACTACGAGCAGTACTTC	CASSSGAHYEQYF
TRBV13	TRBJ1-2	-	-	TGTGCCAGCAGCTCAGCCATAGCTGAGATGGGCTACACCTTC	CASSSAIAEMGYTF
TRBV24-1	TRBJ2-1	-	TRBD2	TGTGCCACCAGTGATGGACTAGCGGGGGGGGATGAGCAGTTCTTC	CATSDGLAGGDEQFF
TRBV19	TRBJ1-4	-	-	TGTGCCAGTAGCTTACAGGGCACTAATGAAAAACTGTTTTTT	CASSLQGTNEKLFF
TRBV5-1	TRBJ2-1	-	TRBD2	TGCGCCAAGGGCAGGGGACTAGCGGAGGTAAATGAGCAGTTCTTC	CAKGRGLAEVNEQFF
TRBV7-8	TRBJ2-1	-	-	TGTGCCAGCAGCACCGTTCTGGCTTCTGAGCAGTTCTTC	CASSTVLASEQFF
TRBV5-4	TRBJ2-1	-	TRBD2	TGTGCCAGCAGCTTGGGGGCGGGAGGAGGGTACAATGAGCAGTTCTTC	CASSLGAGGGYNEQFF
TRBV15	TRBJ1-2	-	-	TGTGCCACCAGCAGAGTATCGGGAGTGACTGGCTACACCTTC	CATSRVSGVTGYTF
TRBV19	TRBJ1-5	-	TRBD1	TGTGCCAGTAGTGACAGGGGGCTATCGCAGCCCCAGCATTTT	CASSDRGLSQPQHF
TRBV5-1	TRBJ2-1	once	-	TGCGCCAGCAGCCACGGCCGGGACTCCTATTACAATGAGCAGTTCTTC	CASSHGRDSYYNEQFF
TRBV19	TRBJ2-5	-	TRBD1	TGTGCCAGTAGTATGAACGGCAGGGGGACCCAAGAGACCCAGTACTTC	CASSMNGRGTQETQYF
TRBV21-1	TRBJ2-1	-	-	TGTGCCAGCAGCAAAGACGGGGAAGAAGACAATGAGCAGTTCTTC	CASSKDGEEDNEQFF
TRBV27	TRBJ2-3	-	TRBD1	TGTGCCAGCAGGAGAGAGACAGGGGGCTTTAGCACAGATACGCAGTATTTT	CASRRETGGFSTDTQYF
TRBV6-5	TRBJ1-2	-	-	TGTGCCAGCATACCCCCGAGGCAATCCTATGGCTACACCTTC	CASIPPRQSYGYTF